Below are 9 T cell receptor beta chains sequenced from a single sample in a study of shared clonotypes between healthy human individuals. The method was immunoSEQ multiplex PCR; TCRdb's version includes in-frame clones alone and lacks a portion of them. The data show approximately 530,000 clones, with almost 97% seen just once and approximately 0.062% held by the top ten. The sample comprised naive CD4+ T cells sorted from blood. Documented subset: CD45RA+ positively selected. These receptors were obtained from a woman under 40 in good health.

This clone has just one count. This chain joins TRBV5-1 and TRBJ2-1, with D perhaps matching TRBD1 or TRBD2 (5 bases each). V shed 2 bases and J shed 6 bases, with 9 bases lying between them. This CDR3 is built from 13 residues. Per germline, CDR1 SGHRS and CDR2 YFSETQ. The CDR3 reads CASSLGTRNEQFF. The CDR3 region has the DNA TGCGCCAGCAGCTTAGGGACCCGCAATGAGCAGTTCTTC.

The V call is TRBV6-5, the J call TRBJ1-1, with 7 bases fitting TRBD1. CDR1 is MNHEY and CDR2 is SVGAGI in the germline V gene. V was clipped by 5 bases and J by 5 bases; unmatched bases: 11. This CDR3 is 15 amino acids long. The CDR3 loop is CASSPPRQGGTEAFF. DNA for the CDR3: TGTGCCAGCAGTCCCCCTCGACAGGGAGGGACTGAAGCTTTCTTT.

The chain joins TRBV6-6 to TRBJ2-3; D is uncertain. Germline lookup yields CDR1 MNHNY and CDR2 SVGAGI (reference sequence). The CDR3 spans 9 residues. Trimming pared 7 bases from V and 4 bases from J, leaving 0 bases between. CDR3 nucleotide sequence: TGTGCCAGCACAGATACGCAGTATTTT. Encoded protein: CASTDTQYF.

This chain uses TRBV4-1 with TRBJ1-1; a possible D gene is TRBD1 (5 bases). The V gene's germline CDR1 is MGHRA and CDR2 YSYEKL. With 0 bases removed from V and 5 bases from J, the gap between germline ends came to 13 bases. This CDR3 has 15 amino acids. CDR3 DNA: TGCGCCAGCAGCCAAGATATGAGGGGAAGGACTGAAGCTTTCTTT. Residues: CASSQDMRGRTEAFF.

This chain uses TRBV2 with TRBJ2-7; possible D gene TRBD1, 5 bases. V lost 3 bases to trimming and J lost 2 bases, with 5 bases between them. CDR1 SNHLY and CDR2 FYNNEI come from the germline V gene. CDR3 length equals 12 residues. CDR3 loop: CASSDRAYEQYF. In DNA form, the CDR3 reads TGTGCCAGCAGTGACAGGGCCTACGAGCAGTACTTC. Filled out from reference TRBV2 and TRBJ2-7, the complete variable domain reads EPEVTQTPSHQVTQMGQEVILRCVPISNHLYFYWYRQILGQKVEFLVSFYNNEISEKSEIFDDQFSVERPDGSNFTLKIRSTKLEDSAMYFCASSDRAYEQYFGPGTRLTVT.

J is TRBJ2-1 and V is TRBV5-6; weak D call: TRBD1 (5 bases). This CDR3 contains 16 residues. From germline, CDR1 is SGHDT and CDR2 YYEEEE. The ends were cut back, 2 bases at V and 4 bases at J, with 16 bases in the middle. As DNA, the CDR3 is TGTGCCAGCAGCTTCTCAGTCAGGGTGGGTTACAATGAGCAGTTCTTC. Its translation is CASSFSVRVGYNEQFF.

The chain links TRBV5-1 to TRBJ1-5, with D possibly TRBD1 on 6 matching bases. V lost 3 bases and J lost 8, with 15 bases in between. This CDR3 is built from 14 residues. Per the germline V gene, CDR1 is SGHRS and CDR2 is YFSETQ. The CDR3 DNA is TGCGCCAGCAGCTCCAGGGGTGGGGGGGAGCCCCAGCATTTT. Protein product: CASSSRGGGEPQHF. Based on the CDR3 plus reference TRBV5-1 and TRBJ1-5, the full variable domain is KAGVTQTPRYLIKTRGQQVTLSCSPISGHRSVSWYQQTPGQGLQFLFEYFSETQRNKGNFPGRFSGRQFSNSRSEMNVSTLELGDSALYLCASSSRGGGEPQHFGDGTRLSIL.

The chain recombines TRBV5-1 with TRBJ2-2; TRBD1 is a possible D gene (6 bases). V was trimmed by 5 bases and J by 0 bases, leaving 14 bases between them. There are 16 residues in the CDR3. Germline CDR1 reads SGHRS; CDR2 reads YFSETQ. DNA for the CDR3: TGCGCCAGCAGAACTACAGGGTCCTCGAACACCGGGGAGCTGTTTTTT. Its protein is CASRTTGSSNTGELFF.

The rearrangement uses TRBV7-9 and TRBJ2-7, with 12 positions matching TRBD2. V lost 0 bases to trimming and J lost 7 bases; unmatched junction nucleotides: 7. Germline assignment: CDR1 SEHNR and CDR2 FQNEAQ (reference sequence). The CDR3 length is 16 residues. The CDR3 spells CASSLAGGLAGGEQYF. The CDR3 coding sequence is TGTGCCAGCAGCTTAGCCGGGGGGCTAGCGGGAGGGGAGCAGTACTTC.